This T cell receptor beta chain was profiled in a study of blood T cell repertoires in COVID-19. Background on the study: Samples taken during acute and convalescent COVID-19 were collected in the United States, Italy and Spain. PBMCs, B-cell-depleted T cells, or T cells were the source of the cDNA or gDNA that made up the material.

Repertoires were generated with immunoSEQ multiplex PCR, while TCRdb's copy carries only in-frame clones and drops some. Of about 290,000 clones detected, about nine tenths appear once; the ten largest clones hold 1.5% to 2%. Enrolled through a virtual design, the participants were between about 18 and 100 years of age and came from around 25 US areas. Two consecutive negative NP/OP PCR tests, clearance, or resolved symptoms defined Cohort 3 recovery. Germline V gene data show CDR1 as SGHDT and CDR2 as YYEEEE. The CDR3 is made up of 15 amino acids. Trimming at V came to 3 bases and at J to 6 bases, leaving 10 bases not matched to a gene.

What was sequenced was PBMCs or T cells enriched from blood (not recorded which). The chain carries TRBV5-6 and TRBJ2-7, with 9 bases lining up with TRBD2. The sequence was obtained from a woman between 40 and 50 years old who had recovered from COVID-19. CDR3 residues: CASSSLASGKGEQYF. In DNA, the CDR3 is TGTGCCAGCAGCTCCCTGGCTAGCGGGAAAGGCGAGCAGTACTTC.